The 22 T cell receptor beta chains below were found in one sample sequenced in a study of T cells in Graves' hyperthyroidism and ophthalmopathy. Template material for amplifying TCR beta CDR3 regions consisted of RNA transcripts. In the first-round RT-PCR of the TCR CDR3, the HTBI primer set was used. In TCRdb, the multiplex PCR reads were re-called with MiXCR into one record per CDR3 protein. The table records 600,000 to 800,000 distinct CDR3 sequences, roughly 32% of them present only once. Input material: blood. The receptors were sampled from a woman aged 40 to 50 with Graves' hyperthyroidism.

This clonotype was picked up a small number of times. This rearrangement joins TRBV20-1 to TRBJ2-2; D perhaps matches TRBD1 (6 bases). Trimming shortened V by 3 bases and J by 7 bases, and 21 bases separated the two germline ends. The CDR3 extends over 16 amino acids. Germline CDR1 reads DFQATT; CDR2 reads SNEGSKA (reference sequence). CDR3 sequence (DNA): TGCAGTGCTAGGTTAGGAGACAGGTCCGCCGACGGGGAGCTGTTTTTT. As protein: CSARLGDRSADGELFF.

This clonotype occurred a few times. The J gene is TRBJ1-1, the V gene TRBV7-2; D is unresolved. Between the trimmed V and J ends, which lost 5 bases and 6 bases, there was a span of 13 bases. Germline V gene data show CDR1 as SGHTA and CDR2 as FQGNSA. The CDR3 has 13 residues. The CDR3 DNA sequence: TGTGCCAGCAGCCCTGGGCCTTTACCTGAAGCTTTCTTT. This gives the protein CASSPGPLPEAFF.

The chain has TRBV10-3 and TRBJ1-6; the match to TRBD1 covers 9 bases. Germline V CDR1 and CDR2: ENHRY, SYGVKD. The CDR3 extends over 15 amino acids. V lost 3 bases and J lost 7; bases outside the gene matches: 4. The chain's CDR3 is CAISDRTGANSPLHF. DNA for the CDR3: TGTGCCATCAGTGACCGGACAGGGGCGAATTCACCCCTCCACTTT.

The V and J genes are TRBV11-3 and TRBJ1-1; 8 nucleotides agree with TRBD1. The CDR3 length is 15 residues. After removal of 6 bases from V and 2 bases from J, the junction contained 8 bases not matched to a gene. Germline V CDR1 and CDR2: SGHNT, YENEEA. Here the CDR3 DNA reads TGTGCCAGCAGTTTCGGGACAGGCCACAACACTGAAGCTTTCTTT. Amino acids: CASSFGTGHNTEAFF.

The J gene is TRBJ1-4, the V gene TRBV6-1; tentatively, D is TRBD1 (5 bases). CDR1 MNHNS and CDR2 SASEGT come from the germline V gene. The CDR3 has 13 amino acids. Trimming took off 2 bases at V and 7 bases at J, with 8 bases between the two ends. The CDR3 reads CASSEYGGEKLFF. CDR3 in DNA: TGTGCCAGCAGTGAATACGGGGGTGAAAAACTGTTTTTT.

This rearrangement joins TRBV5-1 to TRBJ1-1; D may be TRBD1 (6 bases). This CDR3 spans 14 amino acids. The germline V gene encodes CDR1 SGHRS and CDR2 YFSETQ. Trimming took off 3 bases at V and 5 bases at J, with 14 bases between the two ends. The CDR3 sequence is CASSSPGRGTEAFF. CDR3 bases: TGCGCCAGCAGCTCTCCAGGGAGGGGGACTGAAGCTTTCTTT.

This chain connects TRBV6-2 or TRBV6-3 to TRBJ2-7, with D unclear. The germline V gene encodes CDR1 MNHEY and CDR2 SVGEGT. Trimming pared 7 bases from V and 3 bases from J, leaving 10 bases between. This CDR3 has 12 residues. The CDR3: CASKGRVYEQYF. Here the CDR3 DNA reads TGTGCCAGCAAAGGCCGAGTCTACGAGCAGTACTTC.

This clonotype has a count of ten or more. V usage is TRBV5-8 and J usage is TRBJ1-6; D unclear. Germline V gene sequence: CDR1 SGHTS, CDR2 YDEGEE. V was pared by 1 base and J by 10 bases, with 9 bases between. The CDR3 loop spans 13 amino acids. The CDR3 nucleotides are TGTGCCAGCAGCTTGCGTTGGAGCTCACCCCTCCACTTT. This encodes CASSLRWSSPLHF. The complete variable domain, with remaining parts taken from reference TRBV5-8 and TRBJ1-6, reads EAGVTQSPTHLIKTRGQQATLRCSPISGHTSVYWYQQALGLGLQFLLWYDEGEERNRGNFPPRFSGRQFPNYSSELNVNALELEDSALYLCASSLRWSSPLHFGNGTRLTVT.

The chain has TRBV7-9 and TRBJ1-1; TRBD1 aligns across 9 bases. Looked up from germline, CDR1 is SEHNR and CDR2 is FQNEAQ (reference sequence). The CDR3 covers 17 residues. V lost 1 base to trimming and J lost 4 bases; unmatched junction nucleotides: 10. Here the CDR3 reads CASSLVTGGPEGTEAFF. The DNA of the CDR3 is TGTGCCAGCAGCTTAGTGACAGGGGGTCCCGAGGGCACTGAAGCTTTCTTT. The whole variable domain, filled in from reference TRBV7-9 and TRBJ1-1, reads DTGVSQNPRHKITKRGQNVTFRCDPISEHNRLYWYRQTLGQGPEFLTYFQNEAQLEKSRLLSDRFSAERPKGSFSTLEIQRTEQGDSAMYLCASSLVTGGPEGTEAFFGQGTRLTVV.

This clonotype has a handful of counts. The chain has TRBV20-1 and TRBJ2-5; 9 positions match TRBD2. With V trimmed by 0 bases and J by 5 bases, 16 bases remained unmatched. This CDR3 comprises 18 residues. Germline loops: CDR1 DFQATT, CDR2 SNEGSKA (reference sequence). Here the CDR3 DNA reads TGCAGTGCTAGAGATCCGGTAGCGGGAGATGTTCGTGGTGAGACCCAGTACTTC. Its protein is CSARDPVAGDVRGETQYF.

CDR3 in amino acids: CASSSPGNTGELFF. The DNA of the CDR3 is TGTGCCAGCAGTTCCCCAGGGAACACCGGGGAGCTGTTTTTT. The chain joins TRBV28 to TRBJ2-2; D remains ambiguous. Trimming removed 4 bases at V and 1 base at J, with 7 bases between. CDR1 is MDHEN, CDR2 SYDVKM, per germline. The CDR3 totals 14 residues.

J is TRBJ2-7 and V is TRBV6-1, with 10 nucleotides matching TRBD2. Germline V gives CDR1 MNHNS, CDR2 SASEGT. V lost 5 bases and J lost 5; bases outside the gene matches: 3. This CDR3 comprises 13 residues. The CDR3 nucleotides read TGTGCCAGCAGTACTAGCGGGAAGAACGAGCAGTACTTC. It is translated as CASSTSGKNEQYF.

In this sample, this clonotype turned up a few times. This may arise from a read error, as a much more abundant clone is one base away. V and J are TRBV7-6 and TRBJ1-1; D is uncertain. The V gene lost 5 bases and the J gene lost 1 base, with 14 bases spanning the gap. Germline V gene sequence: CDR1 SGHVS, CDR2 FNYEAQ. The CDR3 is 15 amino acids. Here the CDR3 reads CASSLTAEENTEAFF. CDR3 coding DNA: TGTGCCAGCAGCCTCACTGCGGAGGAGAACACTGAAGCTTTCTTT.

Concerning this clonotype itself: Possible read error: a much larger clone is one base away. In DNA form, the CDR3 reads TGTGCCAGCAGCTTCGACAGGGTGGACGAAGAACTGTTTTTT. Amino acid sequence: CASSFDRVDEELFF. This chain uses TRBV7-8 with TRBJ1-4, with 7 bases identical to TRBD1. This CDR3 is 14 amino acids long. The V and J ends lost 3 bases and 12 bases, in that order; junction bases with no gene match: 10. Germline CDR1 SGHVS, CDR2 FQNEAQ.

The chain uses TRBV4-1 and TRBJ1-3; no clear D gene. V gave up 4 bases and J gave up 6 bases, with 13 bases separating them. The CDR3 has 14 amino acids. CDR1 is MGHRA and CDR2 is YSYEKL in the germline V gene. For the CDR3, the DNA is TGCGCCAGCAGCCCGGTGGAGACGGAAAACACCATATATTTT. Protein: CASSPVETENTIYF.

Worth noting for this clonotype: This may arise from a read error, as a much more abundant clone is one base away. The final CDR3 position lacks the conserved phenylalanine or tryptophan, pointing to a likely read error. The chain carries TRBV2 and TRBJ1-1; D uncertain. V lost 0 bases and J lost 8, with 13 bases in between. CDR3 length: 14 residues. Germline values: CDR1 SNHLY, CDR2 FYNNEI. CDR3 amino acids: CASSEALHSAEAFS. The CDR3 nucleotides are TGTGCCAGCAGTGAAGCGCTTCATTCGGCAGAAGCTTTCTCT.

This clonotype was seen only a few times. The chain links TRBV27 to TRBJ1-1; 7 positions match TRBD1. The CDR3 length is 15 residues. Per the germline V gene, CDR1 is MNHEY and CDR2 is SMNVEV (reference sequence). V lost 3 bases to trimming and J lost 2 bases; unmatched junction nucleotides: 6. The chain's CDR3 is CASSFYRGANTEAFF. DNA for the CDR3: TGTGCCAGCAGTTTTTACAGGGGCGCTAACACTGAAGCTTTCTTT.

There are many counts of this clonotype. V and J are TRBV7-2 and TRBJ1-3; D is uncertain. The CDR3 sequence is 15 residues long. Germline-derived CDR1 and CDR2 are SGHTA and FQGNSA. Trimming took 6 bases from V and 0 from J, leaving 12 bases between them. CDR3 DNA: TGTGCCAGCAGGTCGGACGGATACTCTGGAAACACCATATATTTT. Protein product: CASRSDGYSGNTIYF.

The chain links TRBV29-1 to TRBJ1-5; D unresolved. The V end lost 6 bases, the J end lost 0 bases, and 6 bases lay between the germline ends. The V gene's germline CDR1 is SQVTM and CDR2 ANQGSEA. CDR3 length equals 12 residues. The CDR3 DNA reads TGCAGCGTAGTAGATAGCAATCAGCCCCAGCATTTT. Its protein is CSVVDSNQPQHF.

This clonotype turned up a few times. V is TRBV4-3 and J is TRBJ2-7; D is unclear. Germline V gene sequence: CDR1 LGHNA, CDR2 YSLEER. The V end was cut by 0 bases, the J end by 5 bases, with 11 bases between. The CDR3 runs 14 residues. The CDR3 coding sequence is TGCGCCAGCAGCCAAGATCGTACGTTCCACGAGCAGTACTTC. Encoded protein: CASSQDRTFHEQYF.

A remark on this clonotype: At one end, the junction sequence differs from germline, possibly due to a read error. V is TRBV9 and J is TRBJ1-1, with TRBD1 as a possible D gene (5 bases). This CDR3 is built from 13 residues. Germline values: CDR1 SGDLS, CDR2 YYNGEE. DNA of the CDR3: TGTACCAGCAGCGTAGCTACGGGGGGGGAAGCTTTCTTT. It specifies CTSSVATGGEAFF.

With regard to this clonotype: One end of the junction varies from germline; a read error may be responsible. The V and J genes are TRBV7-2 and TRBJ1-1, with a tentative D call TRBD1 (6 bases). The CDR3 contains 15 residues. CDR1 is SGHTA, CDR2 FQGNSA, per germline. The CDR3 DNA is TGTGCCAGCAGCTTGAACGCCTACAGGGCTGTTGAAGCTATCTTT. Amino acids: CASSLNAYRAVEAIF.